This T cell receptor (beta chain) appears in the sequencing data of a study of T cell responses to AZD1222 COVID-19 vaccine. Study-wide points: Spike-specific TCRs gained breadth and depth after people received two AZD1222 doses.

About this clone itself: Its cognate antigen is unknown.

CDR3 size: 13 residues. V dropped 5 bases and J dropped 7 bases, with 11 bases sitting between them. Combined were second doses at about 4 or about 12 weeks. Here immunoSEQ multiplex PCR was the method, and the copy in TCRdb shows in-frame clones only, minus some. The sample includes over 90,000 clones, roughly 90% seen only once; the top ten take 3.1%. The sample consisted of peripheral blood, taken 28 days after the second AZD1222 dose. The receptor comes from an adult who received the AZD1222 COVID-19 vaccine. The chain employs TRBV12-3 or TRBV12-4 and TRBJ2-2, with D hard to call. CDR3 region: CASSPLLVGELFF. Written as DNA, the CDR3 is TGTGCCAGCAGTCCCTTGTTGGTCGGGGAGCTGTTTTTT.